A selection of T cell receptor beta chains follows, all from one sample in a study of T cells after yellow fever vaccination. Each CDR3 protein gets one entry after TCRdb re-called the 5' RACE reads with MiXCR. In the table there are tens of thousands of distinct CDR3 sequences, around 7% of which are singletons. This material consisted of PBMCs, either bulk or a sorted T-cell subset (CD4+, CD8+, memory, or dextramer-sorted; not recorded which), taken on the day of the first yellow fever vaccination. These receptor sequences come from a man between 18 and 29 years old who received the YFV17D yellow fever vaccine. Both conserved end residues are part of each CDR3. D genes are given only for firm matches. Clone size is stated in some rows and not others, as once, few, many or a class when expanded.

j_gene | abundance | v_gene | d_gene | CDR3nt | CDR3aa
TRBJ2-1 | many | TRBV7-2 | . | TGTGCCAGCAGCGCCCGGGCGCAGGGCCTATCAAATGAGCAGTTCTTC | CASSARAQGLSNEQFF
TRBJ2-2 | . | TRBV7-2 | . | TGTGCCAGCAGCTTTGTGCGGAACGGGGAGCTGTTTTTT | CASSFVRNGELFF
TRBJ2-5 | many | TRBV10-3 | . | TGTGCCATCAGTGCAGGGGACGGCCAAGAGACCCAGTACTTC | CAISAGDGQETQYF
TRBJ1-5 | . | TRBV5-4 | . | TGTGCCAGCAGCTTGTATGGGGTTCAGCCCCAGCATTTT | CASSLYGVQPQHF
TRBJ2-3 | many | TRBV20-1 | TRBD2 | TGCAGTGCTGCCCTGTGGACTAGGCCCACAGATACGCAGTATTTT | CSAALWTRPTDTQYF
TRBJ1-1 | many | TRBV30 | . | TGTGCCTGGAGTGTACTCAGCACTGAAGCTTTCTTT | CAWSVLSTEAFF
TRBJ2-3 | many | TRBV6-2/TRBV6-3 | . | TGTGCCAGCAGTTTTGACATTACCACAGATACGCAGTATTTT | CASSFDITTDTQYF
TRBJ2-6 | many | TRBV29-1 | . | TGCAGCGTTGAAGTCCAGAACGGGGCCAACGTCCTGACTTTC | CSVEVQNGANVLTF
TRBJ1-5 | many | TRBV5-6 | . | TGTGCCAGCAGCTTGGGTGGAGGGCCAGGGCCCCAGCATTTT | CASSLGGGPGPQHF
TRBJ2-1 | many | TRBV4-2 | TRBD2 | TGTGCCAGCAGCCAAGGACTAGCGGGGCACAATGAGCAGTTCTTC | CASSQGLAGHNEQFF
TRBJ2-1 | many | TRBV7-3 | . | TGTGCCAGCTCCGCAGGGGGGTCCTACAATGAGCAGTTCTTC | CASSAGGSYNEQFF
TRBJ1-4 | . | TRBV4-2 | . | TGTGCCAGCAGCCAAGATAGGTCGGGGGTCACTAATGAAAAACTGTTTTTT | CASSQDRSGVTNEKLFF
TRBJ1-1 | many | TRBV6-1 | . | TGTGCCAGCAGTGTTACATGGAACACTGAAGCTTTCTTT | CASSVTWNTEAFF
TRBJ2-2 | many | TRBV20-1 | . | TGCAGTGCTAGAGACCCAGGGGCGGGGGCCCACACCGGGGAGCTGTTTTTT | CSARDPGAGAHTGELFF
TRBJ1-5 | few | TRBV30 | TRBD1 | TGTGCCTGGAGCCGCGGGACAGGGGGATATAGCAATCAGCCCCAGCATTTT | CAWSRGTGGYSNQPQHF
TRBJ2-3 | many | TRBV7-9 | . | TGTGCCAGCAGCCTGACTCAAATAGAAGATACGCAGTATTTT | CASSLTQIEDTQYF
TRBJ1-3 | . | TRBV4-2 | TRBD1 | TGTGCCAGCAGCCAATTGGGGGACAGGGGGCCTTTATCTGGAAACACCATATATTTT | CASSQLGDRGPLSGNTIYF
TRBJ2-1 | medium-sized | TRBV19 | TRBD2 | TGTGCCAGTAGTATACTGACTAGCGAAGTCAATGAGCAGTTCTTC | CASSILTSEVNEQFF
TRBJ1-2 | medium-sized | TRBV20-1 | . | TGCAGTGCAGCGAGTGATAAGGATGGCTACACCTTC | CSAASDKDGYTF
TRBJ2-7 | many | TRBV28 | TRBD1 | TGTGCCAGCAGTTTCCCAGGGGGTTTCCACTACGAGCAGTACTTC | CASSFPGGFHYEQYF
TRBJ2-1 | . | TRBV11-1 | TRBD2 | TGTGCCAGCAGCGACACTAGCGGGGGGGTCGATGAGCAGTTCTTC | CASSDTSGGVDEQFF
TRBJ2-2 | many | TRBV4-1 | . | TGCGCCAGCAGCCAAGTAGCCCTAGGACCGAACACCGGGGAGCTGTTTTTT | CASSQVALGPNTGELFF
TRBJ2-1 | many | TRBV4-2 | . | TGTGCCAGCAGCCAAGACCATACAGGAGGAAACAATGAGCAGTTCTTC | CASSQDHTGGNNEQFF
TRBJ2-5 | many | TRBV3-1 | TRBD2 | TGTGCCAGCAGCCAAGGAATCCTAGCGGGGGGAGAGACCCAGTACTTC | CASSQGILAGGETQYF
TRBJ2-6 | few | TRBV11-2 | . | TGTGCCAGCGTGTTTTCTGGGGCCAACGTCCTGACTTTC | CASVFSGANVLTF
TRBJ1-5 | few | TRBV24-1 | . | TGTGCCACCAGCGAAACAGGAGCTGAGAAGCCCCAGCATTTT | CATSETGAEKPQHF
TRBJ2-7 | many | TRBV7-5 | . | . | CISVPDNRTVGTGSSYEQYF
TRBJ1-3 | many | TRBV3-1 | . | TGTGCCAGCAGCCAGGGACGCCTGACGTCTGGAAACACCATATATTTT | CASSQGRLTSGNTIYF
TRBJ1-1 | many | TRBV29-1 | . | TGCAGCGCCAAGCGGGCGGCGGGCACTGAAGCTTTCTTT | CSAKRAAGTEAFF
TRBJ2-1 | many | TRBV20-1 | . | TGCAGTGCTAGCGCCAGCGTCCACAATGAGCAGTTCTTC | CSASASVHNEQFF
TRBJ1-1 | few | TRBV7-3 | . | TGTGCCAGCAGCTTAAGACAATTGACTGAAGCTTTCTTT | CASSLRQLTEAFF
TRBJ2-1 | . | TRBV5-4 | . | TGTGCCAGCAGCTTGGCCCCCTTATACTGGACGGTCGGCTACTACAATGAGCAGTTCTTC | CASSLAPLYWTVGYYNEQFF
TRBJ1-2 | many | TRBV20-1 | TRBD1 | TGCAGTGCCCCTGGACAGGGGGCTCTTGGGGGCTACACCTTC | CSAPGQGALGGYTF
TRBJ2-7 | many | TRBV10-3 | . | TGTGCCATCAGTGAAGGGCGGAGCTCCTACGAGCAGTACTTC | CAISEGRSSYEQYF
TRBJ2-3 | . | TRBV4-2 | TRBD2 | TGTGCCAGCAGCCTTCGAGCGGGGGCAGATACGCAGTATTTT | CASSLRAGADTQYF
TRBJ1-4 | many | TRBV4-3 | . | TGCGCCAGCAGCCAAGATCTCCATCGAAAACTGTTTTTT | CASSQDLHRKLFF
TRBJ2-1 | many | TRBV7-2 | . | TGTGCCAGCAGCCCCCAGGGTTGGTCCTACAATGAGCAGTTCTTC | CASSPQGWSYNEQFF
TRBJ2-3 | . | TRBV7-3 | . | TGTGCCAGCAGCCCTCGGATAGACACTGGTACGCAGTATTTT | CASSPRIDTGTQYF
TRBJ2-1 | many | TRBV2 | . | TGTGCCAGCACATCGACCAACTACAATGAGCAGTTCTTC | CASTSTNYNEQFF
TRBJ2-1 | many | TRBV5-1 | TRBD1 | TGCGCCAGCAGCGTAGGACAGGGTTTGGCTTGGCAGTTCTTC | CASSVGQGLAWQFF
TRBJ2-3 | . | TRBV12-3/TRBV12-4 | TRBD2 | TGTGCCAGCAGCCGAACTAGCGGGGCGGGCACAGATACGCAGTATTTT | CASSRTSGAGTDTQYF
TRBJ1-5 | many | TRBV30 | TRBD1 | TGTGCCTGGCCGGGACAGGGGTCGAATCAGCCCCAGCATTTT | CAWPGQGSNQPQHF
TRBJ2-5 | many | TRBV30 | TRBD2 | TGTGCCTGGAGTTTTAGCGGGGCCTCAGAGACCCAGTACTTC | CAWSFSGASETQYF
TRBJ1-1 | . | TRBV12-3/TRBV12-4 | TRBD1 | TGTGCCAGCAGTCACCAGACAGGGGGCAACACTGAAGCTTTCTTT | CASSHQTGGNTEAFF
TRBJ1-3 | many | TRBV20-1 | TRBD1 | TGCAGTGCTAGGGAAGGTACAGGGGCAGGAAACACCATATATTTT | CSAREGTGAGNTIYF
TRBJ2-3 | few | TRBV6-1 | TRBD1 | TGTGCCAGCAGTAGGACAGGGGTGCTACGCACAGATACGCAGTATTTT | CASSRTGVLRTDTQYF
TRBJ2-3 | many | TRBV7-3 | TRBD2 | TGTGCCAGCTCCAAAGGGCCCAGCGGGGGGGCAGATACGCAGTATTTT | CASSKGPSGGADTQYF
TRBJ1-2 | . | TRBV5-6 | . | TGTGCCAGCAGCCTTCCGCCGGGGAAGAGTGGCTACACCTTC | CASSLPPGKSGYTF
TRBJ1-5 | many | TRBV6-2/TRBV6-3 | . | TGTGCCAGCAGTTACTCAATAGGGCCTCAGCCCCAGCATTTT | CASSYSIGPQPQHF
TRBJ1-1 | . | TRBV7-2 | . | TGTGCCAGCAGCTTAGCGCTGAAGATTGAAGCTTTCTTT | CASSLALKIEAFF
TRBJ2-1 | many | TRBV20-1 | TRBD1 | TGCAGTGCTAGAGACCGGGACAGGGCCTACAATGAGCAGTTCTTC | CSARDRDRAYNEQFF
TRBJ2-3 | many | TRBV20-1 | TRBD2 | TGCAGTGCTCAGATTCCCCGACTAGCGGGGGGCCTTAATGATGGTACGCAGTATTTT | CSAQIPRLAGGLNDGTQYF
TRBJ2-1 | many | TRBV20-1 | TRBD2 | TGCAGTGCTAGAGGACTAGCGGAATACAATGAGCAGTTCTTC | CSARGLAEYNEQFF
TRBJ1-4 | . | TRBV3-1 | . | TGTGCCACCAGCCAAGATACGGGGGCGAATGAAAAACTGTTTTTT | CATSQDTGANEKLFF
TRBJ2-5 | . | TRBV6-2/TRBV6-3 | . | TGTGCCAGCAGTGGACACGGGACGGAGACCCAGTACTTC | CASSGHGTETQYF
TRBJ2-1 | . | TRBV5-1 | TRBD2 | TGCGCCAGCAGCTTGGCTAGCGGGGGGATATATGAGCAGTTCTTC | CASSLASGGIYEQFF
TRBJ2-1 | medium-sized | TRBV19 | TRBD2 | TGTGCCAGTAGTTCGCGGGGGGGCCATGATGAGCAGTTCTTC | CASSSRGGHDEQFF
TRBJ1-4 | many | TRBV18 | . | TGTGCCAGCTTTACTCAGAATAATGAAAAACTGTTTTTT | CASFTQNNEKLFF
TRBJ2-3 | many | TRBV20-1 | . | TGCAGTGCTGCCCCTATGGGTGGCGGGAACACAGATACGCAGTATTTT | CSAAPMGGGNTDTQYF